This T cell receptor beta chain was found in a study of shared clonotypes between healthy human individuals. The study, taken as a whole, reports: Apart from blood, nothing was sampled; tissue repertoires likely differ.

CDR3 length: 13 residues. From germline, CDR1 is SGHTA and CDR2 FQGTGA. V was pared by 5 bases and J by 5 bases, with 12 bases between. This clone has only one observation. As yet, its antigen is unknown. At a deep level, the assay was run. In the original workflow: ImmunoSEQ sequences covered only the junction and lacked quality scores; filtering therefore differed. The repertoire was sequenced with immunoSEQ multiplex PCR; TCRdb's copy has only in-frame clones and lacks some. That table furnishes V, J and clone size, whereas the DNA furnished D and trimming. Among 2 million to 2.5 million clones, approximately 93% were seen once, and the ten largest hold 0.35% to 0.5%. The study enrolled healthy HIV-negative adults without recent acute infections or vaccinations as donors.

The gene calls are TRBV7-3 and TRBJ1-2, with D possibly TRBD1 on 6 matching bases. This TCR was sampled from a man younger than 30 in good health. Some clones in this sample may be carry-over from other donors' samples. Source material: naive CD4+ T cells from PBMCs. The subset denotes: CD45RA+ positively selected. CDR3: CASSERDIYGYTF. CDR3 in DNA: TGTGCCAGCAGCGAGAGGGACATATATGGCTACACCTTC.